Below are 5 T cell receptor beta chains sequenced from a single sample in a study of T cells in Graves' hyperthyroidism and ophthalmopathy. Amplification targeted TCR beta CDR3 regions from RNA transcripts. In the first-round RT-PCR of the TCR CDR3, the HTBI primer set was used. One entry per CDR3 protein results from TCRdb running MiXCR on the multiplex PCR reads. The sample holds a few hundred thousand distinct CDR3 sequences, roughly 16% seen once. The sample comprised blood. Source of these receptors: a woman aged 40 to 50 with Graves' ophthalmopathy.

For this clonotype: The germline gene is not matched at one end of the junction; a read error may be the cause. The chain joins TRBV12-3 or TRBV12-4 to TRBJ1-2, with 10 bases aligning to TRBD1. The CDR3 totals 16 residues. The CDR3 here is CASSFFMLGTGVESAF. DNA of the CDR3: TGTGCCAGCAGTTTCTTTATGTTGGGGACAGGGGTTGAGAGTGCCTTC.

This clonotype occurred a few times. V usage is TRBV7-9 and J usage is TRBJ2-3, with TRBD1 matching 12 bases. J gave up 1 base and V 3 bases, and 5 bases lay outside the gene matches. Germline values: CDR1 SEHNR, CDR2 FQNEAQ (reference sequence). The CDR3 has 17 amino acids. The CDR3 DNA sequence: TGTGCCAGCAGCTTGGGACAGGGGGCTCTGGGCACAGATACGCAGTATTTT. This translates into CASSLGQGALGTDTQYF. The complete variable domain, with remaining parts taken from reference TRBV7-9 and TRBJ2-3, reads DTGVSQNPRHKITKRGQNVTFRCDPISEHNRLYWYRQTLGQGPEFLTYFQNEAQLEKSRLLSDRFSAERPKGSFSTLEIQRTEQGDSAMYLCASSLGQGALGTDTQYFGPGTRLTVL.

This clonotype was seen many times. This sequence joins TRBV6-1 and TRBJ2-1, with 16 bases fitting TRBD2. V shed 6 bases and J 9 bases; nucleotides not matched to a gene: 11. From germline, CDR1 is MNHNS and CDR2 SASEGT. The CDR3 spans 17 residues. This chain's CDR3 is CASRGLAGGRGMSEQFF. CDR3 coding DNA: TGTGCCAGCAGGGGACTAGCGGGGGGGCGCGGTATGTCTGAGCAGTTCTTC.

This clonotype has at least ten counts. The genes are TRBV7-9 and TRBJ2-5; TRBD2 aligns across 10 bases. J was trimmed by 1 base and V by 2 bases; bases with no gene match: 7. Germline-derived CDR1 and CDR2 are SEHNR and FQNEAQ (reference sequence). This CDR3 is built from 17 residues. The CDR3 sequence is CASSLTKRTSGQETQYF. The CDR3 nucleotides read TGTGCCAGCAGCTTAACGAAAAGGACTAGCGGCCAAGAGACCCAGTACTTC.

This clonotype was seen only a few times. V gene TRBV4-1 combines with J gene TRBJ2-7; either TRBD1 or TRBD2 may fit D (7 bases each). Germline CDR1 and CDR2: MGHRA and YSYEKL. V shed 2 bases and J shed 6 bases, with 11 bases lying between them. This CDR3 has 13 residues. DNA of the CDR3: TGCGCCAGCAGCCAACAGGGGGGGCGCGAGCAGTACTTC. Encoded protein: CASSQQGGREQYF.